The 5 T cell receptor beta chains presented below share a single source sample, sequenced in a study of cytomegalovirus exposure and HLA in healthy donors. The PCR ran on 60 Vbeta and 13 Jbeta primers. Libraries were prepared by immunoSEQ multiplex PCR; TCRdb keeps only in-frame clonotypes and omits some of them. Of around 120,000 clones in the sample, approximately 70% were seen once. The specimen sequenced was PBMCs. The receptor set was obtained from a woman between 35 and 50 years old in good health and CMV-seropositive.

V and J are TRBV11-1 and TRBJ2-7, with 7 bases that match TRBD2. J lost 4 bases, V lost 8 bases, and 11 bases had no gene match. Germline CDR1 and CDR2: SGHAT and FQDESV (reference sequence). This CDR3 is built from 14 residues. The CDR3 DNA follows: TGTGCCAGCTCTACGTGGGAGGGCCGTTACGAGCAGTACTTC. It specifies CASSTWEGRYEQYF.

The CDR3 sequence: CASWSDFPNTEAFF. As DNA, the CDR3 is TGTGCCAGCTGGTCCGACTTTCCAAACACTGAAGCTTTCTTT. The chain recombines TRBV7-2 with TRBJ1-1; D unresolved. CDR1 and CDR2 (germline): SGHTA, FQGNSA. The CDR3 runs to 14 residues. The ends were cut back, 8 bases at V and 2 bases at J, with 15 bases in the middle.

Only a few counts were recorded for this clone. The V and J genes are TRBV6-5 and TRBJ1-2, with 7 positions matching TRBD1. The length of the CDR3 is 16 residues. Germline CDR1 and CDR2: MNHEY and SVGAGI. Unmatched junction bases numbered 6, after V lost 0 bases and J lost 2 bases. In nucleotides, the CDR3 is TGTGCCAGCAGTTACTCGAAGCCGACAGGGAACTATGGCTACACCTTC. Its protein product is CASSYSKPTGNYGYTF.

In DNA, the CDR3 is TGTGCCAGCAGCTTAGATCGGGTGAACACTGAAGCTTTCTTT. Protein product: CASSLDRVNTEAFF. The chain is built from TRBV11-2 and TRBJ1-1; no reliable D call. Germline CDR1 and CDR2: SGHAT and FQNNGV. This CDR3 region has 14 residues. V gave up 0 bases and J gave up 0 bases, with 5 bases separating them.

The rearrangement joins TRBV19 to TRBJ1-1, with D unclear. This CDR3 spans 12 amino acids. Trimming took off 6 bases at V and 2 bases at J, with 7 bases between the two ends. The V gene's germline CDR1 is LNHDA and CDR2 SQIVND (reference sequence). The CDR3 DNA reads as TGTGCCAGTAGGTTCACTAACACTGAAGCTTTCTTT. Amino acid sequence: CASRFTNTEAFF. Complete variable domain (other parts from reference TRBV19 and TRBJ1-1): DGGITQSPKYLFRKEGQNVTLSCEQNLNHDAMYWYRQDPGQGLRLIYYSQIVNDFQKGDIAEGYSVSREKKESFPLTVTSAQKNPTAFYLCASRFTNTEAFFGQGTRLTVV.